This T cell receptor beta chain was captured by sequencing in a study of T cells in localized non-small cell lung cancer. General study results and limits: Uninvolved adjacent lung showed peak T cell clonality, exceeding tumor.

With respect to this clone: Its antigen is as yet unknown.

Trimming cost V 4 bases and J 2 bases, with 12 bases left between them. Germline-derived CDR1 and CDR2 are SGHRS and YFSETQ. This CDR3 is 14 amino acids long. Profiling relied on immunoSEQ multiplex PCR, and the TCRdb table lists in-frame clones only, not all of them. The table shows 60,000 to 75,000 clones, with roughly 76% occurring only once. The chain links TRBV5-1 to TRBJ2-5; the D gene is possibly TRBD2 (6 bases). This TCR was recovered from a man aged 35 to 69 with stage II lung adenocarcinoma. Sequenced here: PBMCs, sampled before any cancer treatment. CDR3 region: CASSVGGQQETQYF. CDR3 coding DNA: TGCGCCAGCAGCGTTGGAGGGCAGCAAGAGACCCAGTACTTC.